One sample yielded the 19 T cell receptor beta chains listed below, sequenced in a study of T cell repertoires in cytomegalovirus infection. TCRdb used MiXCR to reprocess the reads, holding one entry per CDR3 protein. The data hold tens of thousands of distinct CDR3 sequences, with approximately 36% observed a single time. Antigens of these TCRs are unknown. Sequenced: PBMCs, sequenced either directly or after in vitro stimulation (not recorded which). These receptors all stem from a human donor in good health (CMV status not recorded). Some clones in this sample may be carry-over from other donors' samples.

The rearrangement uses TRBV9 and TRBJ2-3, with 9 bases matching TRBD1. Losses at the gene ends were 6 bases for V and 4 bases for J; bases not matched to a gene: 6. This CDR3 is built from 14 residues. Germline assignment: CDR1 SGDLS and CDR2 YYNGEE. CDR3 in DNA: TGTGCCAGCACGCCCTGGACAGGGGCAGATACGCAGTATTTT. This encodes CASTPWTGADTQYF.

The chain employs TRBV18 and TRBJ1-4, with a tentative D call TRBD1 (6 bases). The ends were cut back, 6 bases at V and 5 bases at J, with 16 bases in the middle. CDR3 length: 15 amino acids. CDR1 is KGHSH, CDR2 LQKENI, per germline. In DNA form, the CDR3 reads TGTGCCAGCTCGTATTTCAGGGGAAACAATGAAAAACTGTTTTTT. Its translation: CASSYFRGNNEKLFF.

This clonotype was seen at least ten times. The chain has TRBV7-2 and TRBJ2-7; TRBD2 matches at 7 bases. The CDR3 runs to 15 residues. Germline lookup yields CDR1 SGHTA and CDR2 FQGNSA. The trim removed 0 bases at V and 6 bases at J, leaving 8 bases unmatched. The CDR3 bases are TGTGCCAGCAGCTTAGCCGGGACTACTTTAGCCGAGCAGTACTTC. Translated: CASSLAGTTLAEQYF.

The CDR3 loop is CASSLALAGGDTQYF. CDR3 DNA: TGTGCCAGCAGTTTAGCGCTAGCGGGAGGGGATACGCAGTATTTT. The chain uses TRBV12-3 or TRBV12-4 and TRBJ2-3, with 12 positions matching TRBD2. This CDR3 is built from 15 residues. V shed 0 bases and J 6 bases; nucleotides not matched to a gene: 1.

This clonotype was seen only once. The chain joins TRBV12-3 or TRBV12-4 to TRBJ2-2, with 12 nucleotides matching TRBD2. This CDR3 spans 16 amino acids. V was pared by 2 bases and J by 4 bases, with 2 bases of the junction left unmatched. The CDR3 DNA reads TGTGCCAGCAGTTTAACTAGCGGGGGGACCACCGGGGAGCTGTTTTTT. Protein: CASSLTSGGTTGELFF.

This clonotype showed up just once. The chain joins TRBV19 to TRBJ1-2; maybe TRBD1 (5 bases). CDR1 and CDR2 (germline): LNHDA, SQIVND (reference sequence). This CDR3 spans 11 amino acids. Between the trimmed V and J ends, which lost 9 bases and 4 bases, there was a span of 9 bases. CDR3 DNA: TGTGCCAGCGGGGACTTCTATGGCTACACCTTC. This sequence encodes CASGDFYGYTF. Drawing the rest from reference TRBV19 and TRBJ1-2, the complete variable domain is DGGITQSPKYLFRKEGQNVTLSCEQNLNHDAMYWYRQDPGQGLRLIYYSQIVNDFQKGDIAEGYSVSREKKESFPLTVTSAQKNPTAFYLCASGDFYGYTFGSGTRLTVV.

The chain employs TRBV18 and TRBJ2-1; the match to TRBD2 covers 10 bases. This CDR3 is 15 amino acids long. The germline CDR1 and CDR2 sequences are KGHSH and LQKENI. V shed 3 bases, J shed 7 bases, and the junction held 6 bases outside the gene matches. The CDR3 sequence: CASSPFLAGANEQFF. CDR3 coding DNA: TGTGCCAGCTCACCTTTCCTAGCGGGGGCAAATGAGCAGTTCTTC.

This clonotype has at least ten counts. The genes are TRBV7-9 and TRBJ2-1; maybe TRBD2 (5 bases). This CDR3 has 11 residues. Deletions cut 7 bases from V and 15 bases from J, with 16 bases between. CDR1 and CDR2 (germline): SEHNR, FQNEAQ (reference sequence). The CDR3 region has the DNA TGTGCCAGCACCGAGGGCCTGGTGCCGTTCTTC. This gives the protein CASTEGLVPFF.

This chain joins TRBV20-1 and TRBJ1-6; perhaps TRBD1 as D (5 bases). Germline V gene lookup returns CDR1 DFQATT and CDR2 SNEGSKA (reference sequence). There are 14 residues in the CDR3. Between the trimmed V and J ends, which lost 1 base and 6 bases, there was a span of 10 bases. CDR3 protein: CSARARGSNSPLHF. CDR3 in DNA: TGCAGTGCTAGAGCCCGGGGGAGTAATTCACCCCTCCACTTT.

There are a few counts of this clonotype. The chain employs TRBV12-3 or TRBV12-4 and TRBJ2-7; 8 bases line up with TRBD1. The CDR3 spans 13 residues. The J segment lost 6 bases and the V segment lost 0 bases, leaving 1 base of the junction unmatched. The CDR3 bases are TGTGCCAGCAGTTTAGCACAGGGGGGCGAGCAGTACTTC. This gives the protein CASSLAQGGEQYF.

This chain uses TRBV6-2 or TRBV6-3 with TRBJ2-4, with D possibly being TRBD1 or TRBD2 (5 bases each). Germline CDR1 is MNHEY and CDR2 is SVGEGT. This CDR3 is built from 13 residues. V dropped 7 bases and J dropped 8 bases, with 15 bases sitting between them. CDR3 nucleotide sequence: TGTGCCAGCAATCGTGTAATGGGGGACATTCAGTACTTC. Its protein product is CASNRVMGDIQYF.

The chain is built from TRBV7-9 and TRBJ2-1, with a possible D match to TRBD2 (6 bases). The V and J ends lost 2 bases and 6 bases respectively, with 11 bases between them. The CDR3 spans 14 residues. From germline, CDR1 is SEHNR and CDR2 FQNEAQ (reference sequence). The CDR3 DNA sequence: TGTGCCAGCAGCTTAACTAGCTGGGTCAATGAGCAGTTCTTC. It translates to CASSLTSWVNEQFF.

CDR3: CATSRDRSYEQYF. The CDR3 nucleotides read TGTGCCACCAGCAGAGATAGGTCCTACGAGCAGTACTTC. The chain couples TRBV15 to TRBJ2-7, with unresolved D. Trimming took 0 bases from V and 1 from J, leaving 4 bases between them. CDR1 and CDR2 (germline): LNHNV, YYDKDF (reference sequence). The CDR3 has 13 residues.

This clonotype was picked up many times. J is TRBJ2-5 and V is TRBV7-2, with TRBD2 identical over 9 bases. This CDR3 comprises 15 residues. Looked up from germline, CDR1 is SGHTA and CDR2 is FQGNSA. Trimming cost V 3 bases and J 5 bases; bases outside gene matches: 7. The CDR3 here is CASSFSSGMGETQYF. In DNA form, the CDR3 reads TGTGCCAGCAGCTTTTCTAGCGGGATGGGCGAGACCCAGTACTTC.

The V call is TRBV25-1, the J call TRBJ1-2; D is uncertain. V lost 3 bases, J lost 2 bases, and 13 bases lay in between. CDR1 MGHDK and CDR2 SYGVNS come from the germline V gene. This CDR3 has 15 amino acids. Written as DNA, the CDR3 is TGTGCCAGCAGTGATAGGGCCACATTAAACTATGGCTACACCTTC. Its protein product is CASSDRATLNYGYTF.

The chain is built from TRBV27 and TRBJ2-7, with D perhaps matching TRBD1 (6 bases). Trimming took 8 bases from V and 6 from J, leaving 20 bases between them. Germline V lookup: CDR1 MNHEY, CDR2 SMNVEV (reference sequence). The CDR3 runs 14 residues. The CDR3 nucleotides are TGTGCCAGCTCTCTAAGACCCCAGGGGCTCGAGCAGTACTTC. Translating it yields CASSLRPQGLEQYF.

This chain joins TRBV7-9 and TRBJ2-1; D is uncertain. The length of the CDR3 is 11 residues. Trimming cost V 6 bases and J 8 bases, with 8 bases left between them. CDR1 SEHNR and CDR2 FQNEAQ come from the germline V gene (reference sequence). CDR3 residues: CASRGLDEQFF. CDR3 nucleotides: TGTGCCAGCAGGGGCCTGGATGAGCAGTTCTTC. The whole variable domain, filled in from reference TRBV7-9 and TRBJ2-1, reads DTGVSQNPRHKITKRGQNVTFRCDPISEHNRLYWYRQTLGQGPEFLTYFQNEAQLEKSRLLSDRFSAERPKGSFSTLEIQRTEQGDSAMYLCASRGLDEQFFGPGTRLTVL.

In its sample, this clonotype was seen once. The CDR3 coding sequence is TGCAGTCCCGTTTGGGAAGAGACCCAGTACTTC. It specifies CSPVWEETQYF. The chain carries TRBV20-1 and TRBJ2-5; D not certain. V gave up 8 bases and J gave up 3 bases, with 10 bases separating them. Germline CDR1 DFQATT, CDR2 SNEGSKA (reference sequence). The CDR3 runs to 11 residues.

The gene calls are TRBV12-3 or TRBV12-4 and TRBJ1-5, with D unresolved. This CDR3 spans 13 amino acids. The V end lost 5 bases, the J end lost 5 bases, and 10 bases lay between the germline ends. The CDR3 loop reads CASSRLKDQPQHF. Here the CDR3 DNA reads TGTGCCAGCAGTCGACTAAAAGATCAGCCCCAGCATTTT.